This T cell receptor beta chain was profiled in a study of tumour-infiltrating T cells in Burkitt lymphoma (TCRdb year 2020). With respect to the entire study: The Burkitt lymphoma cohort comprised 82 patients and spanned all epidemiological subtypes of the disease. TCR repertoire data were compared against clinical outcome, and productive clonality predicted overall survival and progression-free survival independently of established prognostic factors such as age at diagnosis.

The germline V end is reduced by 6 bases and the J end by 5 bases; junction bases left unmatched: 9. From the cysteine up to the phenylalanine, the CDR3 has a length of 17 residues. The read is trimmed to its CDR3 DNA, 51 bases read in frame from base 1. The germline V gene yields SGHVS for CDR1 and FQNEAQ for CDR2. The library was obtained by the immunoSEQ multiplex PCR assay. TCRdb provides this immuneACCESS table in a form limited to in-frame rearrangements. Some clones are lacking; in checked studies, under half of them reflect an unresolved V gene, and why the rest are absent is not known. The sample table holds under 5,500 clones, of which roughly an eighth were seen once. Clones ranked in the top ten supply roughly 25% of the sample. This clone has more than one count but fewer than ten. Its antigen has not been determined. No base quality values were provided; no much bigger clone lies one nucleotide off.

Results and caveats for the whole study, not just this receptor: Numerous Burkitt lymphoma patients were found to share several public clonotypes, a finding suggesting shared tumour neoantigen selection that is absent from diffuse large B-cell lymphoma.

Sequencing was carried out using tumor tissue. The chain is encoded by TRBV7-8 joined to TRBJ2-5, with 16 bases matching TRBD2. The TCR originated in a human donor with Burkitt lymphoma. The bases are TGTGCCAGCAGTACCGGGACTAGCGGGGGGGCCGGGGAGACCCAGTACTTC. This codes for CASSTGTSGGAGETQYF.